These 22 T cell receptor beta chains were sequenced from one sample in a study of human thymus T cells. Measured with immunoSEQ multiplex PCR; TCRdb has only the in-frame clones, and not every one. The data show tens of thousands of clones, approximately 96% seen once. Resections from corrective heart surgery provided thymus tissue. What was sequenced was thymus tissue. These receptors were collected from a boy under two years old with a congenital heart defect but otherwise immunologically healthy.

This chain connects TRBV6-5 to TRBJ1-2, with no clear D. The CDR3 spans 14 residues. Germline CDR1 reads MNHEY; CDR2 reads SVGAGI. The V end lost 4 bases, the J end lost 3 bases, and 12 bases lay between the germline ends. The CDR3 sequence is CASSWSWVDYGYTF. CDR3 DNA sequence: TGTGCCAGCAGTTGGTCCTGGGTGGACTATGGCTACACCTTC.

The rearrangement joins TRBV10-1 to TRBJ2-5; D is unresolved. This CDR3 region has 14 residues. V lost 3 bases and J 0 bases, leaving 8 bases between the germline ends. Looked up from germline, CDR1 is WNHNN and CDR2 is SYGVQD (reference sequence). The CDR3: CASSEGEYQETQYF. In DNA form, the CDR3 reads TGCGCCAGCAGTGAAGGAGAGTACCAAGAGACCCAGTACTTC.

This clone was counted once. The DNA of the CDR3 is TGCAGCGTACTAGCGGGGGGACTCACCGGGGAGCTGTTTTTT. Its translation: CSVLAGGLTGELFF. The chain links TRBV29-1 to TRBJ2-2, with 12 bases that match TRBD2. V was pared by 6 bases and J by 4 bases, with 3 bases of the junction left unmatched. This CDR3 has 14 residues. The germline V gene has CDR1 SQVTM and CDR2 ANQGSEA.

The chain recombines TRBV27 with TRBJ2-3; D is unresolved. Deletions cut 1 base from V and 2 bases from J, with 10 bases between. CDR3 length: 15 residues. From germline, CDR1 is MNHEY and CDR2 SMNVEV (reference sequence). CDR3 in amino acids: CASSLLGGPTDTQYF. The CDR3 DNA follows: TGTGCCAGCAGTTTATTAGGCGGACCCACAGATACGCAGTATTTT.

J is TRBJ1-3 and V is TRBV6-1; D unclear. Trimming pared 0 bases from V and 0 bases from J, leaving 9 bases between. Germline CDR1 and CDR2: MNHNS and SASEGT. The CDR3 extends over 16 amino acids. DNA for the CDR3: TGTGCCAGCAGTGAAGCTAGACGGACCTCTGGAAACACCATATATTTT. Protein: CASSEARRTSGNTIYF.

This chain connects TRBV14 to TRBJ2-7; D gene uncertain. CDR1 and CDR2 from the germline V gene are SGHDN and FVKESK. Trimming shortened V by 0 bases and J by 3 bases, and 6 bases separated the two germline ends. The CDR3 is 13 residues long. The CDR3, as DNA: TGTGCCAGCAGCCAAGAGACCCTCTACGAGCAGTACTTC. It translates to CASSQETLYEQYF.

V usage is TRBV27 and J usage is TRBJ1-5; a weak D match, TRBD1 (6 bases). This CDR3 comprises 16 residues. Germline V gene sequence: CDR1 MNHEY, CDR2 SMNVEV (reference sequence). Trimming took 1 base from V and 2 from J, leaving 12 bases between them. This CDR3 reads CASSLWSRGGNQPQHF. The DNA of the CDR3 is TGTGCCAGCAGTTTATGGTCCAGGGGCGGCAATCAGCCCCAGCATTTT.

The CDR3 sequence: CASSPLRGFYGYTF. The DNA for the CDR3 is TGTGCCAGCAGCCCATTGAGGGGCTTCTATGGCTACACCTTC. The chain couples TRBV7-6 to TRBJ1-2, with D possibly being TRBD1 (5 bases). This CDR3 has 14 residues. The V gene's germline CDR1 is SGHVS and CDR2 FNYEAQ. V lost 5 bases, J lost 4 bases, and 14 bases lay in between.

The chain is built from TRBV14 and TRBJ1-2; perhaps TRBD1 as D (6 bases). CDR1 is SGHDN and CDR2 is FVKESK in the germline V gene. This CDR3 comprises 18 residues. The V and J ends lost 0 bases and 4 bases respectively, with 21 bases between them. CDR3 region: CASSQDYNEAGDCYGYTF. CDR3 nucleotides: TGTGCCAGCAGCCAAGATTATAATGAAGCAGGGGACTGCTATGGCTACACCTTC.

The chain has TRBV9 and TRBJ2-1; 9 nucleotides line up with TRBD1. The trim removed 1 base at V and 5 bases at J, leaving 10 bases unmatched. The V gene's germline CDR1 is SGDLS and CDR2 YYNGEE. CDR3 length: 17 residues. CDR3 sequence: CASSVLNRDRDHNEQFF. CDR3 in DNA: TGTGCCAGCAGCGTACTTAACCGGGACAGGGACCACAATGAGCAGTTCTTC.

The genes are TRBV6-1 and TRBJ1-1, with no clear D. Trimming shortened V by 6 bases and J by 1 base, and 6 bases separated the two germline ends. CDR1 MNHNS and CDR2 SASEGT come from the germline V gene. The CDR3 runs to 12 residues. CDR3 coding DNA: TGTGCCAGCAGAAACAGGAACACTGAAGCTTTCTTT. Protein: CASRNRNTEAFF.

The chain couples TRBV7-4 to TRBJ1-1; D ambiguous. V was trimmed by 5 bases and J by 7 bases, leaving 14 bases between them. This CDR3 is 13 amino acids long. Germline lookup yields CDR1 SGHVT and CDR2 SQSDAQ. CDR3: CASSPNPGDEAFF. The CDR3 coding sequence is TGTGCCAGCAGCCCCAACCCCGGGGATGAAGCTTTCTTT.

The DNA of the CDR3 is TGCGCTCAGGGGGAGACCCAGTACTTC. Translated, it gives CAQGETQYF. V usage is TRBV23-1 and J usage is TRBJ2-5; D is possibly TRBD1 (6 bases). TRBV23-1 is filed as an ORF, its function uncertain. This CDR3 has 9 amino acids.

The rearrangement joins TRBV19 to TRBJ2-4, with D perhaps given as TRBD1 or TRBD2 (5 bases each). This CDR3 is 14 amino acids long. The germline V gene has CDR1 LNHDA and CDR2 SQIVND (reference sequence). V was clipped by 9 bases and J by 3 bases, with 15 bases between them. The CDR3 loop reads CASRGRRGKNIQYF. CDR3 nucleotides: TGTGCCAGCCGGGGACGTCGGGGCAAAAACATTCAGTACTTC.

The gene calls are TRBV7-2 and TRBJ2-7; D not resolved. V was clipped by 2 bases and J by 4 bases, with 15 bases between them. CDR1 is SGHTA, CDR2 FQGNSA, per germline. The CDR3 consists of 15 residues. CDR3 sequence (DNA): TGTGCCAGCAGCTTAACCCCCGGCCCGGGTTACGAGCAGTACTTC. Translated, it gives CASSLTPGPGYEQYF. Looking up the rest from reference TRBV7-2 and TRBJ2-7 gives the full variable domain: GAGVSQSPSNKVTEKGKDVELRCDPISGHTALYWYRQSLGQGLEFLIYFQGNSAPDKSGLPSDRFSAERTGGSVSTLTIQRTQQEDSAVYLCASSLTPGPGYEQYFGPGTRLTVT.

This sequence joins TRBV5-1 and TRBJ2-7; a weak D match, TRBD2 (6 bases). V shed 0 bases and J shed 3 bases, with 16 bases lying between them. This CDR3 is 16 amino acids long. Germline values: CDR1 SGHRS, CDR2 YFSETQ. The CDR3 here is CASSLAWGDDVYEQYF. The CDR3 DNA sequence: TGCGCCAGCAGCTTGGCCTGGGGGGACGACGTCTACGAGCAGTACTTC.

The J gene is TRBJ2-7, the V gene TRBV5-4, with a possible D match to TRBD1 (5 bases). V was trimmed by 4 bases and J by 2 bases, leaving 13 bases between them. The CDR3 has 14 residues. Germline CDR1 is SGHNT and CDR2 is YYREEE (reference sequence). The CDR3 DNA is TGTGCCAGCAGCCAGGGTTCCGAGGCCTACGAGCAGTACTTC. It codes for CASSQGSEAYEQYF.

The CDR3 DNA sequence: TGTGCCAGCAGTCCGCGGAGAGGGAATGAGAACACTGAAGCTTTCTTT. Translating gives CASSPRRGNENTEAFF. The rearrangement joins TRBV27 to TRBJ1-1; no firm D call. The CDR3 loop spans 16 amino acids. The germline V gene has CDR1 MNHEY and CDR2 SMNVEV (reference sequence). Trimming took 5 bases from V and 1 from J, leaving 17 bases between them.

This chain joins TRBV7-2 and TRBJ2-3; 7 positions agree with TRBD2. The V segment lost 4 bases and the J segment 0 bases; nucleotides outside the gene matches: 4. The CDR3 covers 15 residues. Germline CDR1 is SGHTA and CDR2 is FQGNSA. The chain's CDR3 is CASSSSSGSTDTQYF. The CDR3, as DNA: TGTGCCAGCAGCTCCTCTAGCGGTAGCACAGATACGCAGTATTTT.

The rearrangement uses TRBV19 and TRBJ1-4, with 10 bases lining up with TRBD1. The germline CDR1 and CDR2 sequences are LNHDA and SQIVND (reference sequence). The ends lost 5 bases at V and 7 bases at J; junction bases unmatched: 31. The CDR3 consists of 23 residues. Here the CDR3 reads CASSPTPSVDGTGEEIGVEKLFF. For the CDR3, the DNA is TGTGCCAGTAGTCCAACCCCGTCGGTCGACGGGACAGGGGAGGAAATTGGAGTTGAAAAACTGTTTTTT.

The chain recombines TRBV28 with TRBJ1-3; D gene uncertain. CDR1 MDHEN and CDR2 SYDVKM come from the germline V gene. Trimming removed 0 bases at V and 2 bases at J, with 2 bases between. CDR3 length: 13 amino acids. The CDR3 sequence: CASSLWAGNTIYF. The CDR3 bases are TGTGCCAGCAGTTTATGGGCTGGAAACACCATATATTTT.

V is TRBV4-1 and J is TRBJ2-6, with D maybe TRBD1 (6 bases). This CDR3 has 18 residues. Trimming pared 0 bases from V and 0 bases from J, leaving 12 bases between. Per the germline V gene, CDR1 is MGHRA and CDR2 is YSYEKL. The CDR3 sequence: CASSQDLLGASGANVLTF. The CDR3 region has the DNA TGCGCCAGCAGCCAAGATCTTTTGGGGGCCTCTGGGGCCAACGTCCTGACTTTC.